The next 5 T cell receptor beta chains were all read from a single sample in a study of response to subunit inactivated influenza vaccine. TCRdb redid the calling of the RT-PCR reads with MiXCR, one entry per CDR3 protein. The repertoire holds under 200,000 distinct CDR3 sequences, about a tenth seen once, with around 12% in the top ten. The source was non-naive T cells sorted from PBMCs, collected more than 35 days after vaccination. These TCRs come from a middle-aged man who received an inactivated influenza vaccine.

In its sample, this clonotype was seen once. The gene calls are TRBV5-1 and TRBJ2-5, with 7 bases fitting TRBD1. This CDR3 has 13 amino acids. V trimming: 6 bases; J trimming: 2 bases; junction bases outside the gene matches: 4. Germline CDR1 and CDR2: SGHRS and YFSETQ. The CDR3 is CASKGRGQETQYF. The DNA for the CDR3 is TGCGCCAGCAAGGGCAGGGGGCAAGAGACCCAGTACTTC.

This clonotype appeared many times. V is TRBV6-1 and J is TRBJ2-7; 11 positions match TRBD2. Germline trimming cut 5 bases from V and 2 bases from J; bases unmatched to any gene: 2. This CDR3 is 14 amino acids long. CDR1 is MNHNS and CDR2 is SASEGT in the germline V gene. The CDR3 loop is CASSHSGGAYEQYF. CDR3 DNA sequence: TGTGCCAGCAGTCATAGCGGGGGGGCCTACGAGCAGTACTTC.

This clonotype has just a few counts. This chain connects TRBV10-3 to TRBJ2-7; D not certain. This CDR3 spans 12 amino acids. Trimming took 0 bases from V and 2 from J, leaving 2 bases between them. From germline, CDR1 is ENHRY and CDR2 SYGVKD. CDR3: CAISESTYEQYF. CDR3 coding DNA: TGTGCCATCAGTGAGTCTACCTACGAGCAGTACTTC.

This rearrangement joins TRBV6-2 or TRBV6-3 to TRBJ2-1; D not resolved. The V end lost 6 bases, the J end lost 7 bases, and 13 bases lay between the germline ends. Germline V CDR1 and CDR2: MNHEY, SVGEGT. The CDR3 length is 13 residues. The DNA for the CDR3 is TGTGCCAGCAGGGGTGTTGTGATTAATGAGCAGTTCTTC. This sequence encodes CASRGVVINEQFF.

The chain recombines TRBV19 with TRBJ2-3, with D tentatively TRBD1 (5 bases). This CDR3 spans 15 amino acids. The ends were cut back, 4 bases at V and 3 bases at J, with 14 bases in the middle. Germline CDR1 LNHDA, CDR2 SQIVND (reference sequence). The CDR3: CASSTAGHRTDTQYF. CDR3 DNA: TGTGCCAGTAGTACGGCAGGGCATAGGACAGATACGCAGTATTTT.